The source of this TCR beta chain is a study of cytomegalovirus exposure and HLA in healthy donors. Points on this clone: Its antigen is still unknown.

Regarding the study as a whole: The study designated 150 or so TCR beta chains cytomegalovirus-associated. Being indistinguishable, some V segments were excluded, TRBV6-2 and TRBV6-3 among them.

The germline V gene encodes CDR1 LNHDA and CDR2 SQIVND (reference sequence). V was pared by 3 bases and J by 6 bases, with 12 bases between. This CDR3 is built from 14 residues. Both 60 Vbeta primers and 13 Jbeta primers went into the PCR. Repertoires were generated with immunoSEQ multiplex PCR, while TCRdb's copy carries only in-frame clones and drops some. Altogether about 170,000 clones are present, about 78% being singletons, with the ten largest covering roughly an eighth. Sequenced material: PBMCs. The clonotype comes from a woman between 45 and 65 years old in good health and CMV-seropositive. The chain has TRBV19 and TRBJ1-5; tentatively, D is TRBD1 (5 bases). The CDR3 DNA reads as TGTGCCAGTAGTATGGGGGGAGGTTTTCAGCCCCAGCATTTT. Its protein is CASSMGGGFQPQHF.